Each of the 22 T cell receptor beta chains below was sequenced from the same sample in a study of blood T cells in healthy people across ages. For the second PCR, which ran for about 7 to 11 cycles, a sample-barcoded 5' primer and a J-beta primer mix were used. TCRdb redid the calling of the 5' RACE reads with MiXCR, one entry per CDR3 protein. The sample comprises approximately 810,000 distinct CDR3 sequences, 36% of which are singletons, and under 15% rests with the top ten. Sequencing was carried out using blood. The source of these receptors is a man aged 18 to 30 in good health.

The chain is built from TRBV7-9 and TRBJ2-2, with D hard to call. With 3 bases removed from V and 1 base from J, the gap between germline ends came to 3 bases. This CDR3 has 13 residues. Germline CDR1 reads SEHNR; CDR2 reads FQNEAQ (reference sequence). The CDR3 reads CASSFVNTGELFF. CDR3 bases: TGTGCCAGCAGCTTTGTGAACACCGGGGAGCTGTTTTTT.

This clonotype was counted ten times or more. J is TRBJ2-1 and V is TRBV3-1; TRBD1 aligns across 8 bases. Trimming cost V 1 base and J 4 bases; bases outside gene matches: 9. Looked up from germline, CDR1 is LGHDT and CDR2 is YNNKEL (reference sequence). The CDR3 runs 17 residues. The CDR3 spells CASSQVSPGQVYNEQFF. CDR3 DNA sequence: TGTGCCAGCAGCCAAGTTTCGCCGGGACAGGTTTACAATGAGCAGTTCTTC.

The genes are TRBV10-3 and TRBJ2-1; D might be TRBD1 (6 bases). CDR1 is ENHRY, CDR2 SYGVKD, per germline. The CDR3 length is 14 residues. Trimming took 10 bases from V and 10 from J, leaving 23 bases between them. CDR3 region: CATSKDRTVYEQFF. CDR3 in DNA: TGTGCCACCTCGAAAGACAGGACTGTCTACGAGCAGTTCTTC.

The chain is built from TRBV7-3 and TRBJ1-5; TRBD1 might be the D (6 bases). V was trimmed by 2 bases and J by 2 bases, leaving 19 bases between them. This CDR3 has 18 residues. Germline V gene lookup returns CDR1 SGHTA and CDR2 FQGTGA. CDR3 in DNA: TGTGCCAGCAGCTTAGGATTGGTGGGGGGCGGCGGCAATCAGCCCCAGCATTTT. Its protein product is CASSLGLVGGGGNQPQHF. The full variable domain, completed using reference TRBV7-3 and TRBJ1-5, is GAGVSQTPSNKVTEKGKYVELRCDPISGHTALYWYRQSLGQGPEFLIYFQGTGAADDSGLPNDRFFAVRPEGSVSTLKIQRTERGDSAVYLCASSLGLVGGGGNQPQHFGDGTRLSIL.

V is TRBV18 and J is TRBJ2-7; 9 bases map to TRBD2. The junction had 11 bases not matched to a gene; V was cut back by 0 bases and J by 8 bases. Germline CDR1 and CDR2: KGHSH and LQKENI. This CDR3 is built from 16 residues. DNA for the CDR3: TGTGCCAGCTCACCACCGGGACTAGCAGAGAACAATAAGCAGTACTTC. Protein: CASSPPGLAENNKQYF.

This clonotype was recorded only once. This rearrangement joins TRBV20-1 to TRBJ2-1; either TRBD1 or TRBD2 may supply D (5 bases each). Between the trimmed V and J ends, which lost 6 bases and 6 bases, there was a span of 21 bases. Germline-derived CDR1 and CDR2 are DFQATT and SNEGSKA (reference sequence). The CDR3 loop spans 15 amino acids. The CDR3 DNA follows: TGCAGTGCCCGAGGGGCGGCCGGAGGCCTCAATGAGCAGTTCTTC. Translating gives CSARGAAGGLNEQFF.

Of note for this clonotype: This sequence may be a read error, since a much larger clone differs from it by one base. This chain connects TRBV10-3 to TRBJ1-2; 10 bases are a match to TRBD1. CDR3 length: 15 amino acids. The V segment lost 5 bases and the J segment 8 bases; nucleotides outside the gene matches: 11. CDR1 and CDR2 from the germline V gene are ENHRY and SYGVKD. DNA for the CDR3: TGTGCCATCAGTCCCGTGGGACAGGGGAGTAGAGGCTACACCTTC. It specifies CAISPVGQGSRGYTF.

The genes are TRBV14 and TRBJ1-2; D call uncertain. In germline, CDR1 is SGHDN, CDR2 FVKESK. CDR3 length: 12 amino acids. V lost 0 bases to trimming and J lost 8 bases, with 7 bases between them. The CDR3 DNA sequence: TGTGCCAGCAGCCAAGATGATCGAGGCTACACCTTC. This gives the protein CASSQDDRGYTF. The entire variable domain, with the rest obtained from reference TRBV14 and TRBJ1-2, is as follows: EAGVTQFPSHSVIEKGQTVTLRCDPISGHDNLYWYRRVMGKEIKFLLHFVKESKQDESGMPNNRFLAERTGGTYSTLKVQPAELEDSGVYFCASSQDDRGYTFGSGTRLTVV.

This clonotype was seen only a few times. This rearrangement joins TRBV4-3 to TRBJ2-5; TRBD1 is a possible D gene (6 bases). In germline, CDR1 is LGHNA, CDR2 YSLEER. This CDR3 has 16 residues. Trimming removed 2 bases at V and 2 bases at J, with 15 bases between. Here the CDR3 reads CASSQNGATGQETQYF. CDR3 nucleotide sequence: TGCGCCAGCAGCCAAAATGGTGCGACAGGTCAAGAGACCCAGTACTTC.

In its sample, this clonotype was seen once. This chain connects TRBV6-2 or TRBV6-3 to TRBJ2-1; possibly TRBD2 for D (7 bases). Matching the DNA end better, TRBJ2-7 makes the J call doubtful. Germline CDR1 MNHEY, CDR2 SVGEGT. The CDR3 spans 16 residues. As DNA, the CDR3 is TGTGCCAGCAGTTACTCGAGGGGGGGATCCTACAATGAGCAGTACTTC. Translation gives CASSYSRGGSYNEQYF.

This clonotype was seen only a few times. The chain couples TRBV20-1 to TRBJ1-4; 9 bases fit TRBD1. The V gene's germline CDR1 is DFQATT and CDR2 SNEGSKA (reference sequence). The CDR3 has 16 amino acids. V was clipped by 6 bases and J by 3 bases; unmatched bases: 11. DNA of the CDR3: TGCAGTGCGCGTCGGGGGGACAGGGCGGCTAATGAAAAACTGTTTTTT. The encoded protein is CSARRGDRAANEKLFF.

The chain combines TRBV27 with TRBJ2-1; no clear D gene. Looked up from germline, CDR1 is MNHEY and CDR2 is SMNVEV (reference sequence). V was cut by 2 bases and J by 2 bases, with 13 bases left in between. This CDR3 spans 16 amino acids. The CDR3 loop reads CASSLRVGFAYNEQFF. In DNA form, the CDR3 reads TGTGCCAGCAGTTTAAGGGTGGGTTTTGCCTACAATGAGCAGTTCTTC.

The CDR3 DNA follows: TGTGCCAGCAGTTCGCTATACTCTCCACAGGGGGCTAGAGGAGCTTTCTTT. Translating it yields CASSSLYSPQGARGAFF. The rearrangement links TRBV27 to TRBJ1-1; the match to TRBD1 covers 9 bases. Germline CDR1 reads MNHEY; CDR2 reads SMNVEV (reference sequence). Unmatched junction bases numbered 19, after V lost 4 bases and J lost 10 bases. The CDR3 covers 17 residues.

This clonotype appeared a few times. V and J are TRBV7-9 and TRBJ2-7; D perhaps matches TRBD1 (5 bases). Germline values: CDR1 SEHNR, CDR2 FQNEAQ (reference sequence). Trimming cost V 1 base and J 12 bases, with 13 bases left between them. The CDR3 covers 12 residues. The CDR3 sequence is CASSLDSRESYF. The CDR3 DNA is TGTGCCAGCAGCTTAGATAGCAGGGAATCGTACTTC. The entire variable domain, with the rest obtained from reference TRBV7-9 and TRBJ2-7, is as follows: DTGVSQNPRHKITKRGQNVTFRCDPISEHNRLYWYRQTLGQGPEFLTYFQNEAQLEKSRLLSDRFSAERPKGSFSTLEIQRTEQGDSAMYLCASSLDSRESYFGPGTRLTVT.

The chain uses TRBV12-3 or TRBV12-4 and TRBJ1-5; D may be TRBD1 (5 bases). The CDR3 length is 15 residues. V was shortened by 5 bases and J by 6 bases, with 17 bases between the two germline ends. The CDR3 here is CASSPGGQGTQPQHF. As DNA, the CDR3 is TGTGCCAGCAGTCCTGGGGGTCAGGGCACTCAGCCCCAGCATTTT.

The rearrangement links TRBV6-6 to TRBJ2-4, with 7 bases identical to TRBD1. The closer fit of TRBJ2-7 to the DNA end suggests the J call may be wrong. The length of the CDR3 is 15 residues. Germline lookup yields CDR1 MNHNY and CDR2 SVGAGI (reference sequence). The CDR3 sequence: CASREPYGTVYEQYF. Here the CDR3 DNA reads TGTGCCAGCAGGGAACCATACGGGACAGTCTACGAGCAGTACTTC.

The chain is built from TRBV10-3 and TRBJ1-2, with TRBD1 matching 10 bases. The V segment lost 5 bases and the J segment 8 bases; nucleotides outside the gene matches: 17. The CDR3 has 17 amino acids. Germline V CDR1 and CDR2: ENHRY, SYGVKD. CDR3 amino acids: CAISYRTGGASGDGYTF. The CDR3 coding sequence is TGTGCCATCAGTTATCGGACAGGGGGAGCTTCGGGTGACGGCTACACCTTC.

This clonotype came up a few times. This chain links TRBV20-1 with TRBJ1-6; D is uncertain. V lost 5 bases and J 10 bases, leaving 15 bases between the germline ends. CDR3 length: 13 residues. Germline assignment: CDR1 DFQATT and CDR2 SNEGSKA (reference sequence). CDR3 nucleotide sequence: TGCAGTGCTCGACTCAATGTTTTGTCACCCCTCCACTTT. Amino acids: CSARLNVLSPLHF.

This rearrangement joins TRBV4-3 to TRBJ2-1; no clear D. The CDR3 is 13 amino acids. Germline CDR1 reads LGHNA; CDR2 reads YSLEER. V lost 3 bases to trimming and J lost 9 bases, with 12 bases between them. The CDR3 sequence: CASSHKTVGEQFF. The CDR3 bases are TGCGCCAGCAGCCATAAGACGGTGGGTGAGCAGTTCTTC.

This chain joins TRBV20-1 and TRBJ1-2, with 7 bases aligning to TRBD1. CDR1 is DFQATT, CDR2 SNEGSKA, per germline (reference sequence). CDR3 length: 13 amino acids. V trimming: 3 bases; J trimming: 2 bases; junction bases outside the gene matches: 3. CDR3 sequence reads: CSASSGGNYGYTF. CDR3 bases: TGCAGTGCTAGTTCAGGGGGAAACTATGGCTACACCTTC.

The rearrangement uses TRBV11-2 and TRBJ1-4; D is unclear. Trimming pared 5 bases from V and 8 bases from J, leaving 9 bases between. The CDR3 covers 12 residues. Per the germline V gene, CDR1 is SGHAT and CDR2 is FQNNGV. CDR3 DNA sequence: TGTGCCAGCAGCCCAAGGTTCGAAAAACTGTTTTTT. Its translation is CASSPRFEKLFF.

The chain is built from TRBV5-1 and TRBJ2-2, with unresolved D. V was pared by 9 bases and J by 4 bases, with 10 bases between. The CDR3 sequence is 12 residues long. The V gene's germline CDR1 is SGHRS and CDR2 YFSETQ. Here the CDR3 DNA reads TGCGCCACCTTTGAGACCACCGGGGAGCTGTTTTTT. Residues: CATFETTGELFF.